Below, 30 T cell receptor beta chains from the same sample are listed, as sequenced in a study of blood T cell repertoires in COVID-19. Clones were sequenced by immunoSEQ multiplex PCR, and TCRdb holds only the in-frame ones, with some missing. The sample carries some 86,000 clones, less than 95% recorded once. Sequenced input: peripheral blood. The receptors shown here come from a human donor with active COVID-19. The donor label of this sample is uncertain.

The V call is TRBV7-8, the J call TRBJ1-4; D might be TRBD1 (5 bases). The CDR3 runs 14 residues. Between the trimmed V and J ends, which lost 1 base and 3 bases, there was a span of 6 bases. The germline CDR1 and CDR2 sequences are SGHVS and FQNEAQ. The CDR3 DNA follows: TGTGCCAGCAGCTTAGAGACAGCTAATGAAAAACTGTTTTTT. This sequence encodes CASSLETANEKLFF.

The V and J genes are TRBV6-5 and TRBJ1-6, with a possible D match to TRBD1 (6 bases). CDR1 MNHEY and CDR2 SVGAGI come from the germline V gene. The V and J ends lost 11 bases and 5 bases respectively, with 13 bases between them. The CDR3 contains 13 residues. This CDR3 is CAGQGNNNSPLHF. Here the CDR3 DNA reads TGTGCCGGTCAGGGGAACAATAATTCACCCCTCCACTTT.

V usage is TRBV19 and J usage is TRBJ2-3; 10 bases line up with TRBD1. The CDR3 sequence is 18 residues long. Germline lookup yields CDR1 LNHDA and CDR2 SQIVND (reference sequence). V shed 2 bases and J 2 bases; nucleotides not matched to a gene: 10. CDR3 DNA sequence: TGTGCCAGTAGTATAATGCCGGGGACAGGGGCTCCCACAGATACGCAGTATTTT. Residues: CASSIMPGTGAPTDTQYF.

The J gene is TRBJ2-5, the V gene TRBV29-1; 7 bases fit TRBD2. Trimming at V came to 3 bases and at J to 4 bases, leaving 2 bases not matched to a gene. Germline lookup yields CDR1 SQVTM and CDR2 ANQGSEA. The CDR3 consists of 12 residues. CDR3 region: CSVEGRGETQYF. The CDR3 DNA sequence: TGCAGCGTTGAGGGGAGGGGAGAGACCCAGTACTTC.

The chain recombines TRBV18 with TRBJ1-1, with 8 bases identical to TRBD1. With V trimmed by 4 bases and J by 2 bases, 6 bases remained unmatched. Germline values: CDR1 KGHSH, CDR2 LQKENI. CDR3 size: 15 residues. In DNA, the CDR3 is TGTGCCAGCTCACTCGGGACAGGAGATAACACTGAAGCTTTCTTT. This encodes CASSLGTGDNTEAFF.

Written as DNA, the CDR3 is TGTGCCAGTAGTATCGGAAGGGGAAAGACCCAGTACTTC. Its protein product is CASSIGRGKTQYF. The gene calls are TRBV19 and TRBJ2-5, with a tentative D call TRBD1 (5 bases). The CDR3 spans 13 residues. Trimming removed 3 bases from V and 6 bases from J, with 11 bases in between. Germline V lookup: CDR1 LNHDA, CDR2 SQIVND (reference sequence). Full variable domain (missing parts from reference TRBV19 and TRBJ2-5): DGGITQSPKYLFRKEGQNVTLSCEQNLNHDAMYWYRQDPGQGLRLIYYSQIVNDFQKGDIAEGYSVSREKKESFPLTVTSAQKNPTAFYLCASSIGRGKTQYFGPGTRLLVL.

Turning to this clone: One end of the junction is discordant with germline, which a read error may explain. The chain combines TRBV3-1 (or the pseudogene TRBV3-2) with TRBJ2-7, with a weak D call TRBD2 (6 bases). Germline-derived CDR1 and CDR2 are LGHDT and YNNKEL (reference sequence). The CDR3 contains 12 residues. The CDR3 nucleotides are TGTGCCAGCAGCCAAGGAGGCTCTCGGGGGTTCTTC. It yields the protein CASSQGGSRGFF.

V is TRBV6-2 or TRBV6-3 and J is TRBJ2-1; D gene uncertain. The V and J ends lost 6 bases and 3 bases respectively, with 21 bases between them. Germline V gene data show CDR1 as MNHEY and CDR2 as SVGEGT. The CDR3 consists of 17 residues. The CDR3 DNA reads TGTGCCAGCAGCCTTTCGACTTTCTACGACGTCTACAATGAGCAGTTCTTC. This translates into CASSLSTFYDVYNEQFF.

The CDR3 sequence: CASSWEGRSSYEQYF. CDR3 nucleotides: TGTGCCAGCAGCTGGGAGGGAAGGAGCTCCTACGAGCAGTACTTC. The rearrangement joins TRBV5-8 to TRBJ2-7; 7 bases map to TRBD2. Trimming removed 3 bases from V and 0 bases from J; junction bases left unmatched: 6. Germline V gives CDR1 SGHTS, CDR2 YDEGEE. The CDR3 has 15 amino acids.

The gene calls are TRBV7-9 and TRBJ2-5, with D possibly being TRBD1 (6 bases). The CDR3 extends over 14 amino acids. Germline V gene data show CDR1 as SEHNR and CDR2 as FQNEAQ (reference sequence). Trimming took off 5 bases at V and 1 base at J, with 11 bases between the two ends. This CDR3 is CASSPRDIQETQYF. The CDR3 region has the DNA TGTGCCAGCAGCCCCCGGGACATCCAAGAGACCCAGTACTTC.

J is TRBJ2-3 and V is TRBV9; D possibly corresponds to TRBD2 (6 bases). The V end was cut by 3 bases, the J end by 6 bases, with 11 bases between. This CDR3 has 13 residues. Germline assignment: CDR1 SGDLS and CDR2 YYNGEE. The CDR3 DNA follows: TGTGCCAGCAGCGACGAACTAGCTGATACGCAGTATTTT. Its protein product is CASSDELADTQYF.

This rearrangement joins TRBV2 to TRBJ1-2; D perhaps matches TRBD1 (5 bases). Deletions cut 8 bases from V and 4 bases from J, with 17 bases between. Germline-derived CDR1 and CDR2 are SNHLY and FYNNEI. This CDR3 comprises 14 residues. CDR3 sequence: CASLAGGRLYGYTF. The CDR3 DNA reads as TGTGCCAGCCTGGCGGGGGGGAGACTCTATGGCTACACCTTC. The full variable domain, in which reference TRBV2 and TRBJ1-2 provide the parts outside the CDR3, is EPEVTQTPSHQVTQMGQEVILRCVPISNHLYFYWYRQILGQKVEFLVSFYNNEISEKSEIFDDQFSVERPDGSNFTLKIRSTKLEDSAMYFCASLAGGRLYGYTFGSGTRLTVV.

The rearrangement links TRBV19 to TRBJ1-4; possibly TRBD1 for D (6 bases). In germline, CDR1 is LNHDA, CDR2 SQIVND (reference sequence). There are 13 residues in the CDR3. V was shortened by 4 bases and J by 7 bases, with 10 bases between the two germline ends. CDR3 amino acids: CASSRGPGEKLFF. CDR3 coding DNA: TGTGCCAGTAGTAGGGGGCCGGGTGAAAAACTGTTTTTT.

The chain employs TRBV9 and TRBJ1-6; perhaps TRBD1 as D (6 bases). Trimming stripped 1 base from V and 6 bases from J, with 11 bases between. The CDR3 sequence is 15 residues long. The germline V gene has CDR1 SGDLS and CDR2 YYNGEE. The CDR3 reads CASSVSGAGNSPLHF. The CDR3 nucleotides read TGTGCCAGCAGCGTATCAGGGGCCGGTAATTCACCCCTCCACTTT.

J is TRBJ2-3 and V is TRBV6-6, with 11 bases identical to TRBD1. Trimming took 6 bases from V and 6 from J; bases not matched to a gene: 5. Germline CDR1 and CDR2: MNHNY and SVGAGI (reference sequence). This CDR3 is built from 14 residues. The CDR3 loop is CASSLGTGGDTQYF. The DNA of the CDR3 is TGTGCCAGCAGCCTAGGGACAGGGGGGGATACGCAGTATTTT.

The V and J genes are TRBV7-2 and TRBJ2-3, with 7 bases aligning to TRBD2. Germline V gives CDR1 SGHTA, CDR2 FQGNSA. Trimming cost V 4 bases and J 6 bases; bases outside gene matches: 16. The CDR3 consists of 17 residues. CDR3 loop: CASSSPERGGGGDTQYF. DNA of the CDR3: TGTGCCAGCAGCTCACCCGAGAGGGGCGGGGGAGGGGATACGCAGTATTTT.

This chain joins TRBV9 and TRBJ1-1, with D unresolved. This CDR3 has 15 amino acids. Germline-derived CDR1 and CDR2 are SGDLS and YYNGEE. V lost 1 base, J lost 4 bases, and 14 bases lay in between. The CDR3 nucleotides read TGTGCCAGCAGCGTACGCAGTGGGCTTAGCACTGAAGCTTTCTTT. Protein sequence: CASSVRSGLSTEAFF.

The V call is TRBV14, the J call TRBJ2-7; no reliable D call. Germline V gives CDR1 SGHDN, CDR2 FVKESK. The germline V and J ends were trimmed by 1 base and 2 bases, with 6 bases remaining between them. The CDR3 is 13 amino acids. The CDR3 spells CASSQGITYEQYF. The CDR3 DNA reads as TGTGCCAGCAGCCAAGGTATAACCTACGAGCAGTACTTC.

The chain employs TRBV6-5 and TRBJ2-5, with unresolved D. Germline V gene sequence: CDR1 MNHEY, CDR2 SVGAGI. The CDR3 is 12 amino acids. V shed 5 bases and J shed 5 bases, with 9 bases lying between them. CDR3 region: CASSRSGETQYF. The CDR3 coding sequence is TGTGCCAGCAGTCGGAGTGGGGAGACCCAGTACTTC.

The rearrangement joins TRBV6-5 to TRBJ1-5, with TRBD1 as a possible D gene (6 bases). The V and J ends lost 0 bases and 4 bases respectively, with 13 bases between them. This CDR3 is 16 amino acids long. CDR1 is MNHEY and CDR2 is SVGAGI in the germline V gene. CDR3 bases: TGTGCCAGCAGTTACTCGAGTACAGGGAGTAATCAGCCCCAGCATTTT. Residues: CASSYSSTGSNQPQHF.

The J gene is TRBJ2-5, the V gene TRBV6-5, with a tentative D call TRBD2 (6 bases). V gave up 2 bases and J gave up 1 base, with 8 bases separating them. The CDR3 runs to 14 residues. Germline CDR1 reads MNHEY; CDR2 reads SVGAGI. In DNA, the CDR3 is TGTGCCAGCAGTTACGGAGGGCGCCAAGAGACCCAGTACTTC. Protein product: CASSYGGRQETQYF.

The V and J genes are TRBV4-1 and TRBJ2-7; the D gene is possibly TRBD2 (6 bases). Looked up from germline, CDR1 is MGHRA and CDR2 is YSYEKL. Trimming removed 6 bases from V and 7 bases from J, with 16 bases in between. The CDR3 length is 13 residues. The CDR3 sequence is CASRLDLGREQYF. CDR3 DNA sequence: TGCGCCAGCAGGCTGGACTTGGGGAGGGAGCAGTACTTC.

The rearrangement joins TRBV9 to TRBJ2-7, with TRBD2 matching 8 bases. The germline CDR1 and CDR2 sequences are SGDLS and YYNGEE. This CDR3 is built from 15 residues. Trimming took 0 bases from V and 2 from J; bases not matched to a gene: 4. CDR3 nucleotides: TGTGCCAGCAGCGTAGAAGCGGGGGCCCCCTACGAGCAGTACTTC. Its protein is CASSVEAGAPYEQYF. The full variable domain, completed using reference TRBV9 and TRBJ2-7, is DSGVTQTPKHLITATGQRVTLRCSPRSGDLSVYWYQQSLDQGLQFLIQYYNGEERAKGNILERFSAQQFPDLHSELNLSSLELGDSALYFCASSVEAGAPYEQYFGPGTRLTVT.

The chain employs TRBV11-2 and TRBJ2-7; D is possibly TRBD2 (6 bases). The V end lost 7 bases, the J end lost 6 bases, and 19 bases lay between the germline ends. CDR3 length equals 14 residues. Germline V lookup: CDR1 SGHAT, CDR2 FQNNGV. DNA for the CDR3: TGTGCCAGCAACCTGGGACTCTTACCCTCCGAGCAGTACTTC. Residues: CASNLGLLPSEQYF. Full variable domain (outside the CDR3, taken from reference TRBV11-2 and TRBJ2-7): EAGVAQSPRYKIIEKRQSVAFWCNPISGHATLYWYQQILGQGPKLLIQFQNNGVVDDSQLPKDRFSAERLKGVDSTLKIQPAKLEDSAVYLCASNLGLLPSEQYFGPGTRLTVT.

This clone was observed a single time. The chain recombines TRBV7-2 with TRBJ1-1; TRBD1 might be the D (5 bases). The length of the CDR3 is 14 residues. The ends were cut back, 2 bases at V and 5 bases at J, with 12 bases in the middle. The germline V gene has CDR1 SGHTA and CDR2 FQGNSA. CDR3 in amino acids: CASSLRQGITEAFF. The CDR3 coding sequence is TGTGCCAGCAGCTTACGGCAGGGTATAACTGAAGCTTTCTTT. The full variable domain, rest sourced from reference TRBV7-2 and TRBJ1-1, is GAGVSQSPSNKVTEKGKDVELRCDPISGHTALYWYRQSLGQGLEFLIYFQGNSAPDKSGLPSDRFSAERTGGSVSTLTIQRTQQEDSAVYLCASSLRQGITEAFFGQGTRLTVV.

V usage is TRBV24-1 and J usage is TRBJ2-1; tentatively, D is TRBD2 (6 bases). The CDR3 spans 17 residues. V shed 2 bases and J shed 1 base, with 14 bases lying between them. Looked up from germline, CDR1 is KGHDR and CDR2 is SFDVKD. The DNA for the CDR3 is TGTGCCACCAGTGATTCGGTGGGGGGACTTTCCTACAATGAGCAGTTCTTC. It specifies CATSDSVGGLSYNEQFF.

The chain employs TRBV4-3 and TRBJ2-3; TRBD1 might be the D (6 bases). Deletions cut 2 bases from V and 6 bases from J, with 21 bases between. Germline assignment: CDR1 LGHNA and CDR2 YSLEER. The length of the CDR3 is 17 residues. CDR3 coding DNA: TGCGCCAGCAGCCAAAGTCGCGCCTCTGAGGGGGTGGATACGCAGTATTTT. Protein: CASSQSRASEGVDTQYF.

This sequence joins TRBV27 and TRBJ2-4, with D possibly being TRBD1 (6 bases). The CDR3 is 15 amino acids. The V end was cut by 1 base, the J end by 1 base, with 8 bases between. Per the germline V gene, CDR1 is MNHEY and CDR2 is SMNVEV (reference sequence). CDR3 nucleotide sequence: TGTGCCAGCAGTTTATGGCAGGGGGCCAAAAACATTCAGTACTTC. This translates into CASSLWQGAKNIQYF.

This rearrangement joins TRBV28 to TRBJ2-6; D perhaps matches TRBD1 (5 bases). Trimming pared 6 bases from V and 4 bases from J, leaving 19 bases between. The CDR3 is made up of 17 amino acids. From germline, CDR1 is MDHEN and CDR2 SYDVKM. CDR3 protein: CASSSPRQSRGANVLTF. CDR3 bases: TGTGCCAGCAGCTCCCCTCGACAGTCCCGGGGGGCCAACGTCCTGACTTTC.

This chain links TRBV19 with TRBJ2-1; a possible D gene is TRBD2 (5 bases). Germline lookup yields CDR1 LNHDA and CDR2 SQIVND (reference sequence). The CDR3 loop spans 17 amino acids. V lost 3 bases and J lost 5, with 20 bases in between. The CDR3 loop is CASSIPGLEADDNEQFF. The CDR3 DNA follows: TGTGCCAGTAGTATCCCGGGCTTGGAGGCGGACGACAATGAGCAGTTCTTC.